Given below is one T cell receptor (beta chain) in context. This sample is drawn from a study of blood T cell repertoires in COVID-19. This table comes from immunoSEQ multiplex PCR, and its TCRdb copy is limited to in-frame clones, with some not included. Among fewer than 25,000 clones, roughly 88% were seen once, and the ten largest hold around 10%. From germline, CDR1 is GTSNPN and CDR2 SVGIG (reference sequence). This CDR3 spans 16 amino acids. V dropped 2 bases and J dropped 4 bases, with 20 bases sitting between them. This clonotype originated in a woman of 80 years or more with active or convalescent COVID-19. V gene TRBV30 combines with J gene TRBJ1-2; possible D gene TRBD1, 5 bases. Specimen: peripheral blood. The CDR3 loop reads CAWSSIPGLRGYGYTF. CDR3 DNA sequence: TGTGCCTGGAGTTCCATTCCGGGACTTAGGGGCTATGGCTACACCTTC.